The 18 T cell receptor beta chains below all came from one sample that was sequenced in a study of regulatory T cells in long-lasting Graves disease. The sample's time point: newly diagnosed GD, antithyroid drugs for less than 3 months. With RNA extracted from PBMCs as input, the TCR library was made. For TCR beta, libraries came from iRepertoire HTBI primers and Arm-PCR of CDR3 regions. TCRdb processed the multiplex PCR reads anew with MiXCR; each CDR3 protein has one entry. The table includes some 450,000 distinct CDR3 sequences, about a sixth detected once. This sample was shared with a second study, whose subject was T cells in Graves' hyperthyroidism and ophthalmopathy.

The sample in question was peripheral blood mononuclear cells (PBMCs), obtained at new diagnosis, from a patient treated with antithyroid drugs. All receptors derive from a woman aged 30 to 39 with Graves disease.

This clonotype was counted ten times or more. This chain links TRBV28 with TRBJ2-3; 11 bases are a match to TRBD1. The trim removed 4 bases at V and 2 bases at J, leaving 5 bases unmatched. CDR1 and CDR2 (germline): MDHEN, SYDVKM. CDR3 length: 16 residues. The chain's CDR3 is CASSSWGQGDTDTQYF. The CDR3 coding sequence is TGTGCCAGCAGTTCTTGGGGACAGGGGGACACAGATACGCAGTATTTT.

This clonotype showed up many times. The chain employs TRBV7-9 and TRBJ2-7, with 9 bases aligning to TRBD1. This CDR3 region has 14 residues. Trimming cost V 7 bases and J 4 bases; bases outside gene matches: 8. Germline CDR1 is SEHNR and CDR2 is FQNEAQ (reference sequence). The CDR3 coding sequence is TGTGCCAGCACCTTCGGGACAGGGCTTTACGAGCAGTACTTC. Translating it yields CASTFGTGLYEQYF.

V gene TRBV10-2 combines with J gene TRBJ2-1; D gene uncertain. CDR1 WSHSY and CDR2 SAAADI come from the germline V gene. Trimming removed 2 bases at V and 7 bases at J, with 3 bases between. This CDR3 has 11 residues. As DNA, the CDR3 is TGCGCCAGCAGTGAGATAAATGAGCAGTTCTTC. This sequence encodes CASSEINEQFF.

At least ten counts were recorded for this clonotype. This chain uses TRBV4-1 with TRBJ1-5, with 8 bases fitting TRBD1. Germline loops: CDR1 MGHRA, CDR2 YSYEKL. This CDR3 contains 17 residues. J lost 6 bases, V lost 0 bases, and 10 bases had no gene match. DNA for the CDR3: TGCGCCAGCAGCCAAGAAGGAGGGCAGGGGGCAAGTCAGCCCCAGCATTTT. Its translation is CASSQEGGQGASQPQHF.

The rearrangement uses TRBV2 and TRBJ1-2, with 12 positions matching TRBD1. Looked up from germline, CDR1 is SNHLY and CDR2 is FYNNEI. J gave up 6 bases and V 5 bases, and 7 bases lay outside the gene matches. This CDR3 region has 15 residues. The CDR3 DNA is TGTGCCAGCAGTTTATCCGGGACAGGGGGCAATGGCTACACCTTC. This sequence encodes CASSLSGTGGNGYTF.

This clonotype appeared a few times. The chain links TRBV29-1 to TRBJ2-3; D is possibly TRBD1 or TRBD2 (6 bases each). This CDR3 contains 11 residues. Trimming pared 7 bases from V and 6 bases from J, leaving 11 bases between. CDR1 and CDR2 from the germline V gene are SQVTM and ANQGSEA. The CDR3 region is CSGGTQDTQYF. CDR3 in DNA: TGCAGCGGCGGGACACAGGATACGCAGTATTTT.

The J gene is TRBJ2-3, the V gene TRBV29-1; TRBD1 is a possible D gene (5 bases). Trimming took off 6 bases at V and 0 bases at J, with 16 bases between the two ends. There are 15 residues in the CDR3. Germline V lookup: CDR1 SQVTM, CDR2 ANQGSEA. CDR3 in amino acids: CSVQASRVSTDTQYF. CDR3 sequence (DNA): TGCAGCGTACAGGCCTCCAGGGTTAGCACAGATACGCAGTATTTT.

Of note for this clonotype: A much bigger clone sits one base away, suggesting this may be a read error. This chain links TRBV6-1 with TRBJ1-1; weak D call: TRBD1 (6 bases). The CDR3 totals 12 residues. V was trimmed by 5 bases and J by 10 bases, leaving 14 bases between them. Germline loops: CDR1 MNHNS, CDR2 SASEGT. DNA of the CDR3: TGTGCCAGCAGTCGGACAGACGCTGTAGCTTTCTTT. Translation gives CASSRTDAVAFF.

This chain uses TRBV7-8 with TRBJ1-2; tentative D call: TRBD1 (5 bases). The V and J ends lost 4 bases and 4 bases respectively, with 22 bases between them. Germline-derived CDR1 and CDR2 are SGHVS and FQNEAQ. The CDR3 is 17 residues long. The CDR3 region is CASSSLLRGGLVYGYTF. DNA of the CDR3: TGTGCCAGCAGCTCACTCCTCCGCGGGGGTCTCGTCTATGGCTACACCTTC.

This clonotype was counted ten times or more. This sequence joins TRBV10-3 and TRBJ2-2, with TRBD2 matching 10 bases. The V gene's germline CDR1 is ENHRY and CDR2 SYGVKD. This CDR3 region has 15 residues. V lost 8 bases, J lost 0 bases, and 3 bases stayed unmatched. Here the CDR3 DNA reads TGTGCCATCCGGACTAGCGGAGCGAACACCGGGGAGCTGTTTTTT. Residues: CAIRTSGANTGELFF.

This clonotype was observed at least ten times. This chain links TRBV29-1 with TRBJ2-7; D is ambiguous. The germline V and J ends were trimmed by 6 bases and 5 bases, with 17 bases remaining between them. There are 13 residues in the CDR3. Germline V gives CDR1 SQVTM, CDR2 ANQGSEA. The DNA for the CDR3 is TGCAGCGTCCGGAACTACCCCGCAGACGAGCAGTACTTC. Protein: CSVRNYPADEQYF.

This clonotype came up a few times. This rearrangement joins TRBV3-1 to TRBJ2-7, with 8 nucleotides matching TRBD1. Germline assignment: CDR1 LGHDT and CDR2 YNNKEL (reference sequence). The CDR3 runs 17 residues. Losses at the gene ends were 1 base for V and 3 bases for J; bases not matched to a gene: 11. CDR3 DNA: TGTGCCAGCAGCCAAGGAGAGACAACAGGGGGGATCTACGAGCAGTACTTC. This sequence encodes CASSQGETTGGIYEQYF.

This clonotype came up many times. This chain joins TRBV28 and TRBJ1-2, with unresolved D. The CDR3 is 12 amino acids. Germline CDR1 MDHEN, CDR2 SYDVKM. Trimming cost V 6 bases and J 2 bases, with 7 bases left between them. The CDR3 DNA reads as TGTGCCAGCAGCTTGTTAAACTATGGCTACACCTTC. Translation: CASSLLNYGYTF.

The V gene is TRBV20-1, the J gene TRBJ1-4, with D possibly matching TRBD1 (5 bases). The CDR3 extends over 18 amino acids. V lost 5 bases and J 8 bases, leaving 30 bases between the germline ends. CDR1 DFQATT and CDR2 SNEGSKA come from the germline V gene (reference sequence). The CDR3 loop is CSALPPWGIPAVTEKLFF. CDR3 sequence (DNA): TGCAGTGCTCTTCCCCCCTGGGGGATCCCGGCGGTCACAGAAAAACTGTTTTTT.

The J gene is TRBJ2-7, the V gene TRBV3-1; D call uncertain. Germline assignment: CDR1 LGHDT and CDR2 YNNKEL (reference sequence). The germline V and J ends were trimmed by 2 bases and 3 bases, with 8 bases remaining between them. The CDR3 is 13 residues long. The CDR3 protein is CASSQWSGYEQYF. DNA of the CDR3: TGTGCCAGCAGCCAATGGTCGGGCTACGAGCAGTACTTC.

This clonotype has just one count. A far larger clone is a single base away, which makes a read error likely. This chain links TRBV11-2 with TRBJ2-3, with unresolved D. The J call is uncertain, as TRBJ2-7 better fits the DNA end. The germline gives CDR1 SGHAT, CDR2 FQNNGV. CDR3 length equals 15 residues. The DNA of the CDR3 is TGTGCCAGCAGCTTAGAGTGGGCAGCCCCCTACGAGCAGTACTTC. Protein: CASSLEWAAPYEQYF.

This clonotype was picked up many times. The chain uses TRBV12-3 or TRBV12-4 and TRBJ2-1; 14 positions agree with TRBD2. Trimming cost V 3 bases and J 7 bases; bases outside gene matches: 5. The length of the CDR3 is 16 residues. The CDR3 loop is CASSLGTSGSGNEQFF. DNA for the CDR3: TGTGCCAGCAGTTTGGGGACTAGCGGGAGTGGGAATGAGCAGTTCTTC.

In this sample, this clonotype turned up many times. V gene TRBV11-2 combines with J gene TRBJ1-2, with TRBD1 matching 7 bases. The CDR3 contains 14 residues. Germline V lookup: CDR1 SGHAT, CDR2 FQNNGV. The trim removed 5 bases at V and 1 base at J, leaving 4 bases unmatched. CDR3 protein: CASSRTGDNYGYTF. As DNA, the CDR3 is TGTGCCAGCAGCCGAACAGGGGATAACTATGGCTACACCTTC. The full variable domain, in which reference TRBV11-2 and TRBJ1-2 provide the parts outside the CDR3, is EAGVAQSPRYKIIEKRQSVAFWCNPISGHATLYWYQQILGQGPKLLIQFQNNGVVDDSQLPKDRFSAERLKGVDSTLKIQPAKLEDSAVYLCASSRTGDNYGYTFGSGTRLTVV.